These 14 T cell receptor beta chains were sequenced from one sample in a study of T cell responses to AZD1222 COVID-19 vaccine. Produced via immunoSEQ multiplex PCR; TCRdb's table is partial and in-frame only. There are around 200,000 clones in the sample; roughly 88% occur only once, and approximately 0.49% lies in the top ten. Sequencing used peripheral blood, obtained on day 0 of AZD1222 vaccination. These receptors were obtained from an adult in good health.

The chain couples TRBV11-1 to TRBJ1-4; 8 nucleotides line up with TRBD1. This CDR3 is 14 amino acids long. Trimming removed 4 bases from V and 3 bases from J; junction bases left unmatched: 1. Germline CDR1 SGHAT, CDR2 FQDESV (reference sequence). The CDR3 here is CASSSDRANEKLFF. CDR3 DNA: TGTGCCAGCAGCTCGGACAGGGCTAATGAAAAACTGTTTTTT.

V is TRBV2 and J is TRBJ2-7; D might be TRBD2 (5 bases). Per the germline V gene, CDR1 is SNHLY and CDR2 is FYNNEI. The V gene lost 6 bases and the J gene lost 6 bases, with 21 bases spanning the gap. The CDR3 totals 15 residues. Here the CDR3 reads CASRNPLRRAGEQYF. For the CDR3, the DNA is TGTGCCAGCAGGAACCCCTTGCGGCGGGCTGGCGAGCAGTACTTC. The full variable domain, rest sourced from reference TRBV2 and TRBJ2-7, is EPEVTQTPSHQVTQMGQEVILRCVPISNHLYFYWYRQILGQKVEFLVSFYNNEISEKSEIFDDQFSVERPDGSNFTLKIRSTKLEDSAMYFCASRNPLRRAGEQYFGPGTRLTVT.

V is TRBV28 and J is TRBJ1-4, with TRBD1 identical over 9 bases. The CDR3 has 15 residues. The ends lost 4 bases at V and 8 bases at J; junction bases unmatched: 8. The germline V gene has CDR1 MDHEN and CDR2 SYDVKM. The CDR3 is CASSSSGTGLEKLFF. The CDR3 DNA reads TGTGCCAGCAGTTCCTCCGGGACAGGGTTGGAAAAACTGTTTTTT. The full variable domain, with the rest looked up from reference TRBV28 and TRBJ1-4, is DVKVTQSSRYLVKRTGEKVFLECVQDMDHENMFWYRQDPGLGLRLIYFSYDVKMKEKGDIPEGYSVSREKKERFSLILESASTNQTSMYLCASSSSGTGLEKLFFGSGTQLSVL.

The rearrangement uses TRBV7-3 and TRBJ2-6, with D unclear. Deletions cut 5 bases from V and 4 bases from J, with 6 bases between. CDR1 is SGHTA and CDR2 is FQGTGA in the germline V gene. The CDR3 extends over 13 amino acids. The CDR3 nucleotides are TGTGCCAGCAGCAGTCCAGGGGCCAACGTCCTGACTTTC. Amino acids: CASSSPGANVLTF.

The gene calls are TRBV19 and TRBJ1-2; no clear D. Germline V gene lookup returns CDR1 LNHDA and CDR2 SQIVND (reference sequence). This CDR3 has 16 amino acids. The germline V and J ends were trimmed by 0 bases and 2 bases, with 13 bases remaining between them. Here the CDR3 DNA reads TGTGCCAGTAGTATAGATCCGGCAGGATTAAACTATGGCTACACCTTC. Amino acids: CASSIDPAGLNYGYTF.

The V and J genes are TRBV29-1 and TRBJ1-2, with unresolved D. Trimming shortened V by 3 bases and J by 3 bases, and 11 bases separated the two germline ends. The CDR3 length is 13 residues. The V gene's germline CDR1 is SQVTM and CDR2 ANQGSEA. This CDR3 is CSVDGAWDYGYTF. CDR3 nucleotide sequence: TGCAGCGTTGACGGAGCGTGGGACTATGGCTACACCTTC.

This clone turned up a few times. CDR3: CASSLRSGPGAYYEQYF. The CDR3 DNA follows: TGTGCCAGCAGTTTAAGATCCGGACCAGGGGCCTACTACGAGCAGTACTTC. The chain uses TRBV28 and TRBJ2-7; D is possibly TRBD1 (6 bases). This CDR3 region has 17 residues. Trimming took 2 bases from V and 3 from J, leaving 20 bases between them. Germline V CDR1 and CDR2: MDHEN, SYDVKM.

CDR3 coding DNA: TGTGCCAGCAGTCACCGGGGGGGGTCGGGTCAGCCCCAGCATTTT. Protein: CASSHRGGSGQPQHF. This chain links TRBV6-5 with TRBJ1-5; possible D gene TRBD1, 5 bases. The length of the CDR3 is 15 residues. CDR1 is MNHEY, CDR2 SVGAGI, per germline. Between the trimmed V and J ends, which lost 5 bases and 6 bases, there was a span of 17 bases.

The table lists this clone with a count of one. The chain carries TRBV4-2 and TRBJ1-2, with no clear D. V was shortened by 4 bases and J by 0 bases, with 12 bases between the two germline ends. CDR1 and CDR2 (germline): LGHNA, YNFKEQ. The CDR3 extends over 15 amino acids. CDR3 protein: CASSPSGEPNYGYTF. CDR3 nucleotide sequence: TGTGCCAGCAGCCCCTCTGGGGAACCTAACTATGGCTACACCTTC.

The rearrangement links TRBV27 to TRBJ1-4; 11 bases match TRBD1. J was trimmed by 3 bases and V by 2 bases; bases with no gene match: 14. Germline values: CDR1 MNHEY, CDR2 SMNVEV (reference sequence). The CDR3 is made up of 20 amino acids. The CDR3 spells CASSLLSRTGGAGANEKLFF. The DNA for the CDR3 is TGTGCCAGCAGTTTACTAAGCCGGACAGGGGGCGCAGGGGCTAATGAAAAACTGTTTTTT.

The genes are TRBV19 and TRBJ2-1; TRBD1 is a possible D gene (7 bases). The CDR3 consists of 15 residues. CDR1 is LNHDA and CDR2 is SQIVND in the germline V gene (reference sequence). The ends were cut back, 5 bases at V and 9 bases at J, with 20 bases in the middle. The CDR3 is CASSLEGALYVEQFF. The CDR3 DNA sequence: TGTGCCAGTAGTTTGGAGGGGGCGTTATACGTTGAGCAGTTCTTC.

The gene calls are TRBV9 and TRBJ2-1; TRBD2 matches at 9 bases. This CDR3 is built from 15 residues. Germline V gene sequence: CDR1 SGDLS, CDR2 YYNGEE. Losses at the gene ends were 0 bases for V and 5 bases for J; bases not matched to a gene: 3. In DNA, the CDR3 is TGTGCCAGCAGCGTAGGCGGGAGGGCCAACAATGAGCAGTTCTTC. Amino acids: CASSVGGRANNEQFF.

The rearrangement uses TRBV6-1 and TRBJ1-3; 9 positions agree with TRBD1. Germline values: CDR1 MNHNS, CDR2 SASEGT. V shed 0 bases and J 1 base; nucleotides not matched to a gene: 1. The CDR3 spans 16 residues. The CDR3 spells CASSEAGTGSGNTIYF. The CDR3 nucleotides are TGTGCCAGCAGTGAAGCAGGGACAGGGTCTGGAAACACCATATATTTT.

V usage is TRBV7-2 and J usage is TRBJ1-1, with a possible D match to TRBD1 (6 bases). CDR3 length equals 15 residues. The germline CDR1 and CDR2 sequences are SGHTA and FQGNSA. The V gene lost 2 bases and the J gene lost 6 bases, with 16 bases spanning the gap. CDR3 amino acids: CASSLKGGQRAEAFF. The CDR3 nucleotides are TGTGCCAGCAGCTTAAAAGGGGGTCAGAGGGCTGAAGCTTTCTTT.